This paragraph reports one T cell receptor beta chain. Mismatch with germline at one junction end may stem from a read error. The same CDR3 can be traced to other DNA sequences in this sample. Per germline, CDR1 SEHNR and CDR2 FQNEAQ (reference sequence). This CDR3 is built from 12 residues. These data come from a study of cytomegalovirus exposure and HLA in healthy donors. It was with 60 Vbeta and 13 Jbeta primers that the PCR ran. Sequencing was performed with immunoSEQ multiplex PCR; in TCRdb, only in-frame clones are kept and a portion is missing. Of about 180,000 clones detected, around 76% appear once; the ten largest clones hold 2% to 2.5%.

This receptor was taken from a woman aged 30 to 39 in good health and CMV-seropositive. The specimen sequenced was PBMCs. This chain links TRBV7-9 with TRBJ1-4; possibly TRBD1 for D (5 bases). The CDR3 region has the DNA TGCGCCAGCAGAGACAGTAATGAAAAACTGTTTTTT. Its protein product is CASRDSNEKLFF.